The 15 T cell receptor beta chains below all came from one sample that was sequenced in a study of blood T cell repertoires in COVID-19. Repertoires were generated with immunoSEQ multiplex PCR, while TCRdb's copy carries only in-frame clones and drops some. The data show more than 150,000 clones, 86% seen once. The source material was peripheral blood. The receptors here all came from a young man with acute or convalescent COVID-19.

CDR3 bases: TGTGCCAGCAGGAGACAGCTTAACTATGGCTACACCTTC. Amino acid sequence: CASRRQLNYGYTF. J is TRBJ1-2 and V is TRBV5-6; D may be TRBD1 (5 bases). Germline-derived CDR1 and CDR2 are SGHDT and YYEEEE. CDR3 length equals 13 residues. V was shortened by 5 bases and J by 1 base, with 9 bases between the two germline ends.

The rearrangement uses TRBV19 and TRBJ2-5, with 7 nucleotides matching TRBD1. J was trimmed by 5 bases and V by 6 bases; bases with no gene match: 6. This CDR3 region has 13 residues. CDR1 is LNHDA and CDR2 is SQIVND in the germline V gene (reference sequence). The DNA for the CDR3 is TGTGCCAGTAGGAAGACAGGGCAGGAGACCCAGTACTTC. It encodes CASRKTGQETQYF.

The chain combines TRBV7-9 with TRBJ1-6; 9 bases match TRBD1. Germline V gives CDR1 SEHNR, CDR2 FQNEAQ (reference sequence). The ends lost 4 bases at V and 5 bases at J; junction bases unmatched: 3. The CDR3 contains 15 residues. The CDR3 DNA sequence: TGTGCCAGCAGCTACTGGGACAGGGATAATTCACCCCTCCACTTT. It yields the protein CASSYWDRDNSPLHF.

The CDR3 loop reads CASSQGLQGRGNTIYF. The CDR3 coding sequence is TGCGCCAGCAGCCAAGGATTACAGGGAAGAGGAAACACCATATATTTT. This chain uses TRBV4-1 with TRBJ1-3; a weak D match, TRBD1 (6 bases). The germline gives CDR1 MGHRA, CDR2 YSYEKL. The CDR3 is 16 residues long. The ends were cut back, 1 base at V and 4 bases at J, with 14 bases in the middle.

V and J are TRBV6-5 and TRBJ1-1, with D possibly being TRBD1 (6 bases). The germline V gene encodes CDR1 MNHEY and CDR2 SVGAGI. The CDR3 runs 13 residues. Trimming took 6 bases from V and 5 from J, leaving 13 bases between them. The CDR3 DNA is TGTGCCAGCAGAATCGCCACAGGGACTGAAGCTTTCTTT. This translates into CASRIATGTEAFF.

The J gene is TRBJ1-1, the V gene TRBV18; D possibly corresponds to TRBD1 (5 bases). The CDR3 spans 13 residues. The ends were cut back, 6 bases at V and 1 base at J, with 9 bases in the middle. The V gene's germline CDR1 is KGHSH and CDR2 LQKENI. The CDR3 spells CASSQDRNTEAFF. CDR3 DNA: TGTGCCAGCTCGCAAGACAGGAACACTGAAGCTTTCTTT.

J is TRBJ2-1 and V is TRBV5-1, with TRBD1 identical over 10 bases. Losses at the gene ends were 4 bases for V and 1 base for J; bases not matched to a gene: 5. The CDR3 consists of 16 residues. In germline, CDR1 is SGHRS, CDR2 YFSETQ. The CDR3 DNA is TGCGCCAGCAGCCGGGGGACAGGGGCTTCCTACAATGAGCAGTTCTTC. It specifies CASSRGTGASYNEQFF.

The V call is TRBV5-1, the J call TRBJ2-5, with TRBD1 identical over 11 bases. Trimming removed 5 bases from V and 4 bases from J; junction bases left unmatched: 7. Germline CDR1 is SGHRS and CDR2 is YFSETQ. The CDR3 sequence is 15 residues long. The chain's CDR3 is CASRSIGTGGETQYF. The CDR3 DNA follows: TGCGCCAGCAGGTCCATTGGGACAGGGGGAGAGACCCAGTACTTC.

The chain uses TRBV30 and TRBJ1-2, with 8 bases fitting TRBD1. The germline V gene encodes CDR1 GTSNPN and CDR2 SVGIG (reference sequence). The CDR3 has 14 residues. Trimming at V came to 2 bases and at J to 4 bases, leaving 6 bases not matched to a gene. The CDR3 bases are TGTGCCTGGAGTCCCAGGGGGCTGGGCTATGGCTACACCTTC. This codes for CAWSPRGLGYGYTF.

This chain joins TRBV12-3 or TRBV12-4 and TRBJ1-5; maybe TRBD1 (6 bases). The V gene lost 7 bases and the J gene lost 4 bases, with 11 bases spanning the gap. CDR3 size: 13 residues. The chain's CDR3 is CASTPGQNQPQHF. The CDR3 DNA reads as TGTGCCAGCACCCCCGGACAGAATCAGCCCCAGCATTTT.

The chain joins TRBV3-1 (or the pseudogene TRBV3-2) to TRBJ2-1, with TRBD2 as a possible D gene (5 bases). Germline assignment: CDR1 LGHDT and CDR2 YNNKEL (reference sequence). V lost 0 bases and J 4 bases, leaving 10 bases between the germline ends. CDR3 length: 15 amino acids. Here the CDR3 DNA reads TGTGCCAGCAGCCAAGATTCCGGGGATTACAATGAGCAGTTCTTC. It codes for CASSQDSGDYNEQFF.

CDR3 in DNA: TGTGCCAGCAGCTTGTTTTGGAGCTCCTACAATGAGCAGTTCTTC. Protein product: CASSLFWSSYNEQFF. The chain has TRBV5-4 and TRBJ2-1; no clear D. In germline, CDR1 is SGHNT, CDR2 YYREEE (reference sequence). This CDR3 spans 15 amino acids. V shed 1 base and J shed 0 bases, with 8 bases lying between them.

This clone appeared a single time. The chain links TRBV6-5 to TRBJ1-4; no clear D gene. The CDR3 has 15 residues. V was pared by 2 bases and J by 5 bases, with 12 bases between. CDR1 and CDR2 (germline): MNHEY, SVGAGI. In DNA, the CDR3 is TGTGCCAGCAGTTACGCGGGCAGATCAAATGAAAAACTGTTTTTT. As protein: CASSYAGRSNEKLFF.

CDR3 residues: CASSPLGQGYGEQFF. The DNA for the CDR3 is TGTGCCAGCAGCCCCTTGGGACAGGGTTATGGTGAGCAGTTCTTC. The chain joins TRBV7-3 to TRBJ2-1, with 9 bases fitting TRBD1. Germline V gene sequence: CDR1 SGHTA, CDR2 FQGTGA. V lost 5 bases, J lost 9 bases, and 11 bases stayed unmatched. The CDR3 has 15 amino acids.

This sequence joins TRBV20-1 and TRBJ2-5; possibly TRBD1 for D (5 bases). Trimming cost V 6 bases and J 5 bases, with 10 bases left between them. Germline CDR1 DFQATT, CDR2 SNEGSKA (reference sequence). The CDR3 loop spans 11 amino acids. The CDR3 bases are TGCAGTGCCAGGAAGGGGGAGACCCAGTACTTC. This gives the protein CSARKGETQYF.